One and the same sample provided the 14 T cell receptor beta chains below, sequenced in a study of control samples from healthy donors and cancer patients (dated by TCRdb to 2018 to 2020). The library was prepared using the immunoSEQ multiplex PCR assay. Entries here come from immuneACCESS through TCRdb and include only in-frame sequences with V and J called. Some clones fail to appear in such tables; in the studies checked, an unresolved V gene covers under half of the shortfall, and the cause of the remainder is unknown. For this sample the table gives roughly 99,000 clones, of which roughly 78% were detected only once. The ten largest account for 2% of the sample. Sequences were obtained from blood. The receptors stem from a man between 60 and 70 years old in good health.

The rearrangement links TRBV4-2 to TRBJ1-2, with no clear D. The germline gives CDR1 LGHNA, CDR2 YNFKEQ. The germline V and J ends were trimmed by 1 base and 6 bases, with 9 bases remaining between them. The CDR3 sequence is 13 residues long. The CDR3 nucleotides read TGTGCCAGCAGCCAAGGTCATTCCGATGGCTACACCTTC. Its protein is CASSQGHSDGYTF.

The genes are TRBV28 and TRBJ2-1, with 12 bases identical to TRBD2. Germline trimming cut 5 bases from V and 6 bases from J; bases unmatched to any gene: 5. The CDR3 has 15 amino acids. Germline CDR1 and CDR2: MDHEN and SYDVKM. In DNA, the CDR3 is TGTGCCAGCAGTCCCCGGACTAGCGGGGCCAATGAGCAGTTCTTC. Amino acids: CASSPRTSGANEQFF. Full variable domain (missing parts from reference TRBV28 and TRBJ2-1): DVKVTQSSRYLVKRTGEKVFLECVQDMDHENMFWYRQDPGLGLRLIYFSYDVKMKEKGDIPEGYSVSREKKERFSLILESASTNQTSMYLCASSPRTSGANEQFFGPGTRLTVL.

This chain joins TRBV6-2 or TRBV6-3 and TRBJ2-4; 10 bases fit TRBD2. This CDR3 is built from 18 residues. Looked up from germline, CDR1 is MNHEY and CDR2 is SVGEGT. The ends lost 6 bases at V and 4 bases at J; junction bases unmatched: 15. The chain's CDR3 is CASSPPAAGGPVKNIQYF. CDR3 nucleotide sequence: TGTGCCAGCAGCCCCCCCGCAGCGGGAGGGCCGGTTAAAAACATTCAGTACTTC.

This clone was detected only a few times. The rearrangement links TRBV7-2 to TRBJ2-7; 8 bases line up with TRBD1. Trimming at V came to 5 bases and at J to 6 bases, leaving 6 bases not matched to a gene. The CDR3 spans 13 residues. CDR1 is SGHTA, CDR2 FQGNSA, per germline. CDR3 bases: TGTGCCAGCAGCACAAGACAGGGGAGCGAGCAGTACTTC. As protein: CASSTRQGSEQYF.

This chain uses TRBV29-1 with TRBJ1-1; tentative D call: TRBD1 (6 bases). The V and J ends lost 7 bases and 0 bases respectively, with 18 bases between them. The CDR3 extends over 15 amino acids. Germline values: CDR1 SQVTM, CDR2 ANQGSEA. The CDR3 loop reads CSAPKLGGLNTEAFF. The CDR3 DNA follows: TGCAGCGCCCCCAAGCTGGGGGGCCTGAACACTGAAGCTTTCTTT.

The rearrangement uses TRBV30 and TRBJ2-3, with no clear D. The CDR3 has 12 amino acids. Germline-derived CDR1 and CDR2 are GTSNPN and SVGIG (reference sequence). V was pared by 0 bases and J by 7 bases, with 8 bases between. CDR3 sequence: CAWSVGLYTQYF. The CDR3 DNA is TGTGCCTGGAGTGTCGGGCTGTATACGCAGTATTTT.

The CDR3 bases are TGTGCCACCAGTGATTTGCTAATAGGGGGCATGGAGCAGTTCTTC. The encoded protein is CATSDLLIGGMEQFF. The rearrangement joins TRBV24-1 to TRBJ2-1, with 7 nucleotides matching TRBD1. Looked up from germline, CDR1 is KGHDR and CDR2 is SFDVKD. This CDR3 has 15 amino acids. The V and J ends lost 0 bases and 10 bases, in that order; junction bases with no gene match: 8.

The CDR3 bases are TGCGCCAGCAGCTTTAGGACTAGCGGGATCATCCAAGAGACCCAGTACTTC. Its protein product is CASSFRTSGIIQETQYF. J is TRBJ2-5 and V is TRBV5-1; 12 bases match TRBD2. Trimming took 2 bases from V and 1 from J; bases not matched to a gene: 6. Germline V gene lookup returns CDR1 SGHRS and CDR2 YFSETQ. The CDR3 length is 17 residues.

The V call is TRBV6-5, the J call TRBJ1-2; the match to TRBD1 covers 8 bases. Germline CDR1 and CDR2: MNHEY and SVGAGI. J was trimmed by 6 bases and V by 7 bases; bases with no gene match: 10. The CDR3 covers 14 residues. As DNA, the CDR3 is TGTGCCAGCATCGAACAGGGGGAGATTAATGGCTACACCTTC. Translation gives CASIEQGEINGYTF.

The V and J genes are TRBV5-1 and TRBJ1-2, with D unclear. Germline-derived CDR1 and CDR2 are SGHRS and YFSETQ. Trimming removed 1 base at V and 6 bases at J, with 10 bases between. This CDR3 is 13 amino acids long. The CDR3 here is CASSLPGDNGYTF. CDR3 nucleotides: TGCGCCAGCAGCTTGCCCGGGGATAATGGCTACACCTTC. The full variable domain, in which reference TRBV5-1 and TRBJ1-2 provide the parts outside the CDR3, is KAGVTQTPRYLIKTRGQQVTLSCSPISGHRSVSWYQQTPGQGLQFLFEYFSETQRNKGNFPGRFSGRQFSNSRSEMNVSTLELGDSALYLCASSLPGDNGYTFGSGTRLTVV.

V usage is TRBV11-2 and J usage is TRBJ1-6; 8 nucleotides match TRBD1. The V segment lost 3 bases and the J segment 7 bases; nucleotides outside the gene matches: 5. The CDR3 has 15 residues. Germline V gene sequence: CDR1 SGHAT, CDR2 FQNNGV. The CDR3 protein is CASSLETGENSPLHF. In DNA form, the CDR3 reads TGTGCCAGCAGCTTGGAGACAGGGGAGAATTCACCCCTCCACTTT.

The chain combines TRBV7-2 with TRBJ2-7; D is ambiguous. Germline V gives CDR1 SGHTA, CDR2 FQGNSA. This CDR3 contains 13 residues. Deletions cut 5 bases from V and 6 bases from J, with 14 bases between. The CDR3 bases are TGTGCCAGCAGCACGGTTACATCGGCCGAGCAGTACTTC. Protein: CASSTVTSAEQYF.

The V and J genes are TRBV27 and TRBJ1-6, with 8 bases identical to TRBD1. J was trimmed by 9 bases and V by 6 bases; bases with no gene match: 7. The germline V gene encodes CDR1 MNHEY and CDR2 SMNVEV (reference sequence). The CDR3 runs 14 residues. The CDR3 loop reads CASRGSGGVSPLHF. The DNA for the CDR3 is TGTGCCAGCAGGGGGTCAGGGGGCGTTTCACCCCTCCACTTT.

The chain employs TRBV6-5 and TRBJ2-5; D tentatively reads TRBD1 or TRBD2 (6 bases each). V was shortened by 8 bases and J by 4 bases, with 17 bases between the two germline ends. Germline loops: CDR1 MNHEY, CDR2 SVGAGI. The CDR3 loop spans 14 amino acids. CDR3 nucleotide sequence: TGTGCCAGCGACGTAGCCCGGGGGCTAGAGACCCAGTACTTC. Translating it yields CASDVARGLETQYF.